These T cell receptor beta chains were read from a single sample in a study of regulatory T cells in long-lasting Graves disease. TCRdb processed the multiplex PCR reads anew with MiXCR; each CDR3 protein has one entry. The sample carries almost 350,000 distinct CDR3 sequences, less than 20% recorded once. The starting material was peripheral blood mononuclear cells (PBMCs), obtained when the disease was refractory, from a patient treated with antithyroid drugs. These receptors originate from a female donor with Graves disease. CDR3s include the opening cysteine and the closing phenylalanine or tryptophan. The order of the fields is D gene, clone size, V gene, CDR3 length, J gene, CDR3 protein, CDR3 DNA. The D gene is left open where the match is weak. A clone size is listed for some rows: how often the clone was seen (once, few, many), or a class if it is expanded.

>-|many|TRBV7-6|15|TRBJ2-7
CASSLGQGYDYEQYF
TGTGCCAGCAGCTTAGGGCAGGGGTATGACTACGAGCAGTACTTC
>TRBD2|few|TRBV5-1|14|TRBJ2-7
CASMPGTNSYEQYF
TGCGCCAGCATGCCCGGGACTAACTCCTACGAGCAGTACTTC
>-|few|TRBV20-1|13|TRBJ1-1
CSASQGLNTEAFF
TGCAGTGCTAGTCAGGGGCTGAACACTGAAGCTTTCTTT
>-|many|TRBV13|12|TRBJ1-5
CASSVGGQPQHF
TGTGCCAGCAGCGTTGGAGGGCAGCCCCAGCATTTT
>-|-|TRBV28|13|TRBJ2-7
CASSRDLLLVQYF
TGTGCCAGCAGCCGGGACTTACTTCTCGTGCAGTACTTC
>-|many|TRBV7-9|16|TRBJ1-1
CASSPTTPILNTEAFF
TGTGCCAGCAGCCCCACCACTCCTATCTTGAACACTGAAGCTTTCTTT
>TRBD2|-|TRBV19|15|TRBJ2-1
CASRRLAGGHNEQFF
TGTGCCAGTAGACGACTAGCGGGGGGACACAATGAGCAGTTCTTC
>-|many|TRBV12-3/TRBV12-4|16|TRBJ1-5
CASSPDRPLSNQPQHF
TGTGCCAGCAGCCCCGACAGACCCCTTAGCAATCAGCCCCAGCATTTT
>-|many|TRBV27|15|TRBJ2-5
CASSFPRDGQETQYF
TGTGCCAGCAGTTTCCCGAGGGACGGTCAAGAGACCCAGTACTTC
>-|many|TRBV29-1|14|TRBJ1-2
CSVDLGEASYGYTF
TGCAGCGTTGACCTGGGGGAGGCGAGCTATGGCTACACCTTC
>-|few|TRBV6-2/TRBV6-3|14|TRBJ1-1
CASSTGLSNTEAFF
TGTGCCAGCAGTACGGGACTCTCGAACACTGAAGCTTTCTTT
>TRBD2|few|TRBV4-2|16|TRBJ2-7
CASSQDWSGSGYEQYF
TGTGCCAGCAGCCAAGATTGGAGCGGGAGTGGGTACGAGCAGTACTTC
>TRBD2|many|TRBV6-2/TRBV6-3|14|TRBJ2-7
CASEKREAPYEQYF
TGTGCCAGTGAAAAGCGGGAGGCCCCCTACGAGCAGTACTTC
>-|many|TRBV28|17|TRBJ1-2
CASSLSTRQLFWDGYTF
TGTGCCAGCAGTTTATCAACCCGACAGCTCTTTTGGGATGGCTACACCTTC
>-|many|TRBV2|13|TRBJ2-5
CASSGGRRETQYF
TGTGCCAGCAGCGGGGGGCGGAGAGAGACCCAGTACTTC
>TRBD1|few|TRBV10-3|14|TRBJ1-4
CAISAQDRGEKLFF
TGTGCCATCAGTGCTCAGGACAGGGGTGAAAAACTGTTTTTT
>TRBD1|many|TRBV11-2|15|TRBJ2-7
CASSLKRTGGYEQYF
TGTGCCAGCAGCTTAAAACGGACAGGGGGGTACGAGCAGTACTTC
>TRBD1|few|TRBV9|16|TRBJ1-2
CASSSDGTGVYYGYTF
TGTGCCAGCAGCTCCGACGGGACAGGGGTGTACTATGGCTACACCTTC
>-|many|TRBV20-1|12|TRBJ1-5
CSATPSNQPQHF
TGCAGTGCTACCCCTAGCAATCAGCCCCAGCATTTT
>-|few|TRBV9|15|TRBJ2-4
CASSVDGLAKNIQYF
TGTGCCAGCAGCGTAGACGGGCTAGCCAAAAACATTCAGTACTTC
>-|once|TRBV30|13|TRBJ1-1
CAWSWSFGTEAFF
TGTGCCTGGAGTTGGAGTTTCGGCACTGAAGCTTTCTTT
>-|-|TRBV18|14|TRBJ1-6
CASSPTSNNSPLHF
TGTGCCAGCTCACCAACATCCAATAATTCACCCCTCCACTTT
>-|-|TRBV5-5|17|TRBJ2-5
CASSSSPLGYRQETQYF
TGTGCCAGCAGCTCATCACCTCTCGGATACAGACAAGAGACCCAGTACTTC
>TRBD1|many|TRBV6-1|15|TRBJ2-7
CASRLTGAGDYEQYF
TGTGCCAGCAGGCTGACAGGGGCTGGGGACTACGAGCAGTACTTC
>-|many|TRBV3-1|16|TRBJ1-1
CASSQKNRVRNTEAFF
TGTGCCAGCAGCCAAAAAAACAGGGTCCGGAACACTGAAGCTTTCTTT
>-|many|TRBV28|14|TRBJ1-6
CASSLRAIRDPLHF
TGTGCCAGCAGTTTAAGGGCGATCCGTGACCCCCTCCACTTT
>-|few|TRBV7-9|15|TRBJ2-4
CASSFSPLAKNIQYF
TGTGCCAGCAGCTTTTCTCCCCTAGCCAAAAACATTCAGTACTTC
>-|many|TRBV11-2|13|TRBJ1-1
CASSPIRVLGAFF
TGTGCCAGCAGCCCTATACGGGTGCTAGGGGCTTTCTTT
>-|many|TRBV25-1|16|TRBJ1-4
CASSETPTDSNEKLFF
TGTGCCAGCAGTGAAACCCCTACAGACAGTAATGAAAAACTGTTTTTT
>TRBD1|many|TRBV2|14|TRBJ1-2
CASNGQVLNYGYTF
TGTGCCAGCAACGGACAGGTCTTGAACTATGGCTACACCTTC
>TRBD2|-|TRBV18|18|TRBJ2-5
CASSPLLSAGGLGETQYF
TGTGCCAGCTCACCACTCCTTTCCGCGGGGGGCCTGGGAGAGACCCAGTACTTC
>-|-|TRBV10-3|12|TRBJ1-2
CAISQGYYGYTF
TGTGCCATCAGTCAAGGTTACTATGGCTACACCTTC
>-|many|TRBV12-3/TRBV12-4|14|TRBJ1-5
CASSLRGSNQPQHF
TGTGCCAGCAGTTTGCGGGGTAGCAATCAGCCCCAGCATTTT
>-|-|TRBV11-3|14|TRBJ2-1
CASSLMSREYEQFF
TGTGCCAGCAGCCTCATGAGCAGGGAATATGAGCAGTTCTTC
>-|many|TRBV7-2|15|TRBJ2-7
CASSLWGDTAYEQYF
TGTGCCAGCAGCTTATGGGGGGACACCGCCTACGAGCAGTACTTC
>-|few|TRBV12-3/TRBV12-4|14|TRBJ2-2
CASSFGGTRGELFF
TGTGCCAGCAGTTTTGGTGGGACTCGCGGGGAGCTGTTTTTT
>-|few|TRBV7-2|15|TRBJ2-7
CASSPTSGAGYEQYF
TGTGCCAGCAGCCCTACATCAGGGGCTGGCTACGAGCAGTACTTC
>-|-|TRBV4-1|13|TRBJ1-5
CASSQEINQPQHF
TGCGCCAGCAGCCAAGAAATTAATCAGCCCCAGCATTTT
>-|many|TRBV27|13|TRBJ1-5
CASSSRVNQPQHF
TGTGCCAGCAGCAGTCGGGTCAATCAGCCCCAGCATTTT
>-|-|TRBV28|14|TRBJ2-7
CASSLLASNYEQYF
TGTGCCAGCAGTTTATTGGCCAGCAACTACGAGCAGTACTTC
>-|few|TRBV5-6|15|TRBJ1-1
CASSWGRATNTEAFF
TGTGCCAGCAGCTGGGGCCGGGCGACGAACACTGAAGCTTTCTTT
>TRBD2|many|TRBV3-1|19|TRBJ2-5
CASSLLPTGTSGWQETQYF
TGTGCCAGCAGCCTCCTTCCTACGGGGACTAGCGGCTGGCAAGAGACCCAGTACTTC
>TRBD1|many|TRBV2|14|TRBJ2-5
CASSDLQGEETQYF
TGTGCCAGCAGTGATCTCCAGGGGGAAGAGACCCAGTACTTC
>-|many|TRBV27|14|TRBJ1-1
CASSFGGFGTEAFF
TGTGCCAGCAGTTTTGGGGGGTTTGGCACTGAAGCTTTCTTT
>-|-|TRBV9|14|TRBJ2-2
CASSVDPNTGELFF
TGTGCCAGCAGCGTAGATCCGAACACCGGGGAGCTGTTTTTT
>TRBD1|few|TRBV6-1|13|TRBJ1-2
CASSAGTGRGYTF
TGTGCCAGCAGTGCCGGGACAGGGCGAGGCTACACCTTC
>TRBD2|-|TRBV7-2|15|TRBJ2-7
CASSYSVSGSYEQYF
TGTGCCAGCAGCTACTCAGTTAGCGGGAGCTACGAGCAGTACTTC
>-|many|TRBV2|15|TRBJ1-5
CASSENYLESRPQHF
TGTGCCAGCAGTGAAAACTACCTCGAATCACGGCCCCAGCATTTT
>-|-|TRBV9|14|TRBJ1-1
CASSPNRDGTEAFF
TGTGCCAGCAGCCCGAACAGGGATGGCACTGAAGCTTTCTTT
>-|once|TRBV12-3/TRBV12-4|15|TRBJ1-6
CASSPGRRWNSPLHF
TGTGCCAGCAGCCCCGGGCGGCGGTGGAATTCACCCCTCCACTTT
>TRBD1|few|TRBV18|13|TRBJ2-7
CASSPDRVNEQYF
TGTGCCAGCTCTCCGGACAGGGTCAACGAGCAGTACTTC
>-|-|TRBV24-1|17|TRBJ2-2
CATSDFMGGYNTGELFF
TGTGCCACCAGTGATTTTATGGGGGGCTATAACACCGGGGAGCTGTTTTTT
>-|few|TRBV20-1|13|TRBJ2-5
CSAGRGLQETQYF
TGCAGTGCTGGGAGAGGATTGCAAGAGACCCAGTACTTC
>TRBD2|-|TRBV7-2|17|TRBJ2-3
CASSSAKVGTKTDTQYF
TGTGCCAGCAGCTCGGCGAAAGTCGGGACTAAGACAGATACGCAGTATTTT